The present entry profiles one T cell receptor beta chain with its context. The sample is drawn from a study of blood T cell repertoires in COVID-19. Assay used: immunoSEQ multiplex PCR; TCRdb lists only in-frame clones, some missing. Of around 250,000 clones in the sample, approximately 83% are singletons; the top ten hold around 1.8%. The sequenced material came from PBMCs or T cells enriched from blood (not recorded which). The TCR originated in a woman aged 50 to 60 who had recovered from COVID-19.

The CDR3 sequence: CASSQVLGGVHANEQFF. In DNA, the CDR3 is TGTGCCAGCAGCCAAGTCCTGGGGGGGGTTCATGCCAATGAGCAGTTCTTC. This chain links TRBV3-1 (or the pseudogene TRBV3-2) with TRBJ2-1, with TRBD2 matching 7 bases. Trimming took 1 base from V and 6 from J; bases not matched to a gene: 12. The germline CDR1 and CDR2 sequences are LGHDT and YNNKEL (reference sequence). This CDR3 is built from 17 residues.